This T cell receptor (beta chain) originates from a study of cytomegalovirus exposure and HLA in healthy donors. Study findings and constraints: CMV antigen specificity of a few CMV-associated chains was confirmed in vitro.

Germline V gives CDR1 SEHNR, CDR2 FQNEAQ (reference sequence). This CDR3 is 16 amino acids long. V gave up 2 bases and J gave up 6 bases, with 16 bases separating them. The PCR employed 60 Vbeta primers together with 13 Jbeta primers. How the authors handled the data: Later, an analysis found around 77 million unique TCR beta chains, and 9.5 million to 11 million of these were shared. Measured with immunoSEQ multiplex PCR; TCRdb has only the in-frame clones, and not every one. D and trimming come from the DNA, and the V and J calls and clone size come from that table. The sample yields 95,000 to 100,000 clones, around three quarters seen once. In regard to this clone: The antigen is unknown.

The donors, nominally healthy at sampling, likely had unrecorded immune exposures. This sequence originates from a man aged 35-49 years in good health and CMV-seronegative. The chain recombines TRBV7-9 with TRBJ2-2; a possible D gene is TRBD1 (6 bases). Input material: PBMCs. In DNA form, the CDR3 reads TGTGCCAGCAGCTTAACACAGGGTGAGAAGGCCGGGGAGCTGTTTTTT. Translated, it gives CASSLTQGEKAGELFF. The variable domain in full, with the rest retrieved from reference TRBV7-9 and TRBJ2-2, is DTGVSQNPRHKITKRGQNVTFRCDPISEHNRLYWYRQTLGQGPEFLTYFQNEAQLEKSRLLSDRFSAERPKGSFSTLEIQRTEQGDSAMYLCASSLTQGEKAGELFFGEGSRLTVL.